The 24 T cell receptor beta chains reported below all come from one sample, sequenced in a study of OX40 agonist ivuxolimab in advanced cancers. Some clones are missing from TCRdb's copy, which holds only in-frame ones; the method was immunoSEQ multiplex PCR. This sample yields roughly 25,000 clones, of which roughly 79% are seen a single time; 32% belongs to the top ten. This sample comprised CD4+ or CD8+ T cells sorted from blood, obtained in a trial of the OX40 agonist ivuxolimab. Receptor source: an adult with an advanced solid tumor such as melanoma, head and neck, liver or kidney cancer.

The CDR3 region has the DNA TGCGCCAGCAGCCAAGATACCCCCAGTCACGAGCAGTACTTC. Translated, it gives CASSQDTPSHEQYF. The gene calls are TRBV4-1 and TRBJ2-7; D ambiguous. CDR1 is MGHRA, CDR2 YSYEKL, per germline. The ends were cut back, 0 bases at V and 5 bases at J, with 11 bases in the middle. The CDR3 extends over 14 amino acids.

In its sample, this clone is medium-sized. In nucleotides, the CDR3 is TGTGCCAGCAGCTTAGGTATTAGCGGGATCTTGGACGAGCAGTACTTC. Protein sequence: CASSLGISGILDEQYF. The V call is TRBV7-8, the J call TRBJ2-7; TRBD2 matches 8 bases. Germline V lookup: CDR1 SGHVS, CDR2 FQNEAQ. V lost 1 base to trimming and J lost 5 bases; unmatched junction nucleotides: 10. There are 16 residues in the CDR3. The full variable domain, with the rest looked up from reference TRBV7-8 and TRBJ2-7, is GAGVSQSPRYKVAKRGQDVALRCDPISGHVSLFWYQQALGQGPEFLTYFQNEAQLDKSGLPSDRFFAERPEGSVSTLKIQRTQQEDSAVYLCASSLGISGILDEQYFGPGTRLTVT.

The chain combines TRBV30 with TRBJ2-5; 16 nucleotides align to TRBD2. The ends lost 3 bases at V and 7 bases at J; junction bases unmatched: 17. The CDR3 loop spans 19 amino acids. CDR1 is GTSNPN, CDR2 SVGIG, per germline (reference sequence). The CDR3 nucleotides read TGTGCCTGGAGGGCACCGGGACTAGCGGGGGGGCGATTTGACGGGACCCAGTACTTC. It is translated as CAWRAPGLAGGRFDGTQYF.

This sequence joins TRBV5-4 and TRBJ2-6; 8 positions match TRBD1. Germline V gene data show CDR1 as SGHNT and CDR2 as YYREEE (reference sequence). CDR3 size: 18 residues. V gave up 10 bases and J gave up 0 bases; unmatched junction bases: 15. CDR3: CAGKQGQALPSGANVLTF. The CDR3 DNA reads TGTGCCGGAAAACAGGGACAGGCCTTGCCCTCTGGGGCCAACGTCCTGACTTTC.

This chain connects TRBV18 to TRBJ2-7, with no clear D. V lost 0 bases and J lost 0, with 3 bases in between. Germline CDR1 is KGHSH and CDR2 is LQKENI. The CDR3 contains 13 residues. The CDR3 bases are TGTGCCAGCTCACCACCAACCTCCTACGAGCAGTACTTC. Translation gives CASSPPTSYEQYF.

The gene calls are TRBV25-1 and TRBJ2-5, with D perhaps TRBD2 (6 bases). Trimming removed 4 bases at V and 0 bases at J, with 15 bases between. The CDR3 is 16 amino acids. Germline V gene sequence: CDR1 MGHDK, CDR2 SYGVNS. Written as DNA, the CDR3 is TGTGCCAGCAGTGCGCAAACACTAGCAGACCAAGAGACCCAGTACTTC. Translated: CASSAQTLADQETQYF. The variable domain in full, completed from reference TRBV25-1 and TRBJ2-5, reads EADIYQTPRYLVIGTGKKITLECSQTMGHDKMYWYQQDPGMELHLIHYSYGVNSTEKGDLSSESTVSRIRTEHFPLTLESARPSHTSQYLCASSAQTLADQETQYFGPGTRLLVL.

This chain uses TRBV6-5 with TRBJ1-2; possibly TRBD1 for D (5 bases). V dropped 6 bases and J dropped 2 bases, with 7 bases sitting between them. There are 12 residues in the CDR3. Germline V gives CDR1 MNHEY, CDR2 SVGAGI. The CDR3 DNA sequence: TGTGCCAGCAGGGGGGAGAACTATGGCTACACCTTC. As protein: CASRGENYGYTF.

The chain combines TRBV13 with TRBJ2-4, with a tentative D call TRBD2 (6 bases). The CDR3 is 12 residues long. V was cut by 3 bases and J by 8 bases, with 8 bases left in between. Germline-derived CDR1 and CDR2 are PRHDT and FYEKMQ (reference sequence). In DNA form, the CDR3 reads TGTGCCAGCAGCTTCAGGAGGGACATTCAGTACTTC. It codes for CASSFRRDIQYF.

This clone has a handful of counts. CDR3 protein: CATTWTYEQYF. CDR3 DNA sequence: TGTGCCACCACCTGGACCTACGAGCAGTACTTC. The rearrangement joins TRBV6-6 to TRBJ2-7, with no clear D. The CDR3 totals 11 residues. Trimming took off 10 bases at V and 2 bases at J, with 9 bases between the two ends. Germline-derived CDR1 and CDR2 are MNHNY and SVGAGI (reference sequence).

This clone appeared once. The chain combines TRBV14 with TRBJ2-7, with D perhaps assigned TRBD1 or TRBD2 (6 bases each). The CDR3 totals 13 residues. The V gene lost 1 base and the J gene lost 4 bases, with 8 bases spanning the gap. Germline V lookup: CDR1 SGHDN, CDR2 FVKESK. Here the CDR3 DNA reads TGTGCCAGCAGCCAAGGGAGGGGGTACGAGCAGTACTTC. Amino acids: CASSQGRGYEQYF.

V and J are TRBV7-8 and TRBJ2-5; the D gene is possibly TRBD1 (6 bases). Germline V lookup: CDR1 SGHVS, CDR2 FQNEAQ. Between the trimmed V and J ends, which lost 5 bases and 4 bases, there was a span of 11 bases. The CDR3 extends over 13 amino acids. This chain's CDR3 is CASSTQGPETQYF. CDR3 sequence (DNA): TGTGCCAGCAGCACACAGGGACCAGAGACCCAGTACTTC.

V gene TRBV27 combines with J gene TRBJ1-5; D unresolved. The length of the CDR3 is 15 residues. CDR1 and CDR2 from the germline V gene are MNHEY and SMNVEV (reference sequence). V dropped 0 bases and J dropped 7 bases, with 13 bases sitting between them. CDR3 bases: TGTGCCAGCAGTTTATCAGGATACACGGGGCAGCCCCAGCATTTT. This encodes CASSLSGYTGQPQHF.

This chain uses TRBV30 with TRBJ2-7; D unclear. Germline CDR1 GTSNPN, CDR2 SVGIG (reference sequence). This CDR3 is built from 13 residues. The V end was cut by 0 bases, the J end by 7 bases, with 13 bases between. CDR3 bases: TGTGCCTGGAGTGTCTCCTCAGGATGGGAGCAGTACTTC. Translated, it gives CAWSVSSGWEQYF. The full variable domain, rest sourced from reference TRBV30 and TRBJ2-7, is SQTIHQWPATLVQPVGSPLSLECTVEGTSNPNLYWYRQAAGRGLQLLFYSVGIGQISSEVPQNLSASRPQDRQFILSSKKLLLSDSGFYLCAWSVSSGWEQYFGPGTRLTVT.

This rearrangement joins TRBV30 to TRBJ1-2; 8 positions agree with TRBD1. CDR3 size: 14 residues. CDR1 and CDR2 (germline): GTSNPN, SVGIG (reference sequence). J gave up 4 bases and V 2 bases, and 6 bases lay outside the gene matches. The CDR3 spells CAWSTTGGIYGYTF. DNA of the CDR3: TGTGCCTGGAGTACAACAGGGGGGATCTATGGCTACACCTTC.

The CDR3 reads CASSLGTQGPISYEQYF. In DNA form, the CDR3 reads TGTGCCAGCAGCTTAGGGACACAGGGGCCCATCTCCTACGAGCAGTACTTC. The chain carries TRBV7-2 and TRBJ2-7, with 7 nucleotides matching TRBD1. V was pared by 1 base and J by 0 bases, with 9 bases of the junction left unmatched. The CDR3 totals 17 residues. Germline V CDR1 and CDR2: SGHTA, FQGNSA.

The chain combines TRBV5-1 with TRBJ2-7; either TRBD1 or TRBD2 may fit D (5 bases each). Germline CDR1 and CDR2: SGHRS and YFSETQ. The V end was cut by 2 bases, the J end by 3 bases, with 9 bases between. This CDR3 has 13 residues. The CDR3 reads CASSFGTDYEQYF. CDR3 coding DNA: TGCGCCAGCAGCTTCGGGACGGACTACGAGCAGTACTTC.

The chain recombines TRBV30 with TRBJ2-5; D not certain. The CDR3 is made up of 13 amino acids. V was cut by 3 bases and J by 1 base, with 9 bases left in between. Germline assignment: CDR1 GTSNPN and CDR2 SVGIG (reference sequence). DNA for the CDR3: TGTGCCTGGAGCCCCAACTTCCAAGAGACCCAGTACTTC. Its protein is CAWSPNFQETQYF.

This clone is a singleton in its sample. V is TRBV21-1 and J is TRBJ2-7; the table names TRBD2, a call not compared with the DNA. TRBV21-1 is reported as a pseudogene. The CDR3 is 12 amino acids. The CDR3 nucleotides read TGTGCCAGCAGCTCCCCGGCCTACGAGCAGTACTTC. This gives the protein CASSSPAYEQYF.

The V call is TRBV11-2, the J call TRBJ1-3; D is unclear. This CDR3 has 11 amino acids. Trimming removed 5 bases from V and 8 bases from J, with 7 bases in between. CDR1 and CDR2 (germline): SGHAT, FQNNGV. In nucleotides, the CDR3 is TGTGCCAGCAGCAATTCGCACACCATATATTTT. Amino acid sequence: CASSNSHTIYF.

This chain links TRBV16 with TRBJ2-7; D is undetermined. With 1 base removed from V and 1 base from J, the gap between germline ends came to 8 bases. The CDR3 covers 14 residues. CDR1 is KGHSY, CDR2 FQNENV, per germline. CDR3 loop: CASSQFGPSYEQYF. The CDR3 DNA sequence: TGTGCCAGCAGCCAATTCGGACCGTCCTACGAGCAGTACTTC.

The chain has TRBV5-8 and TRBJ2-1; TRBD2 matches 10 bases. CDR1 SGHTS and CDR2 YDEGEE come from the germline V gene. The trim removed 0 bases at V and 5 bases at J, leaving 2 bases unmatched. The CDR3 runs 15 residues. The CDR3 is CASSLGAGGHNEQFF. CDR3 sequence (DNA): TGTGCCAGCAGCTTGGGAGCGGGAGGGCACAATGAGCAGTTCTTC.

The chain carries TRBV30 and TRBJ2-2; 7 nucleotides match TRBD1. Unmatched junction bases numbered 12, after V lost 3 bases and J lost 8 bases. The CDR3 is 15 amino acids. Looked up from germline, CDR1 is GTSNPN and CDR2 is SVGIG (reference sequence). The CDR3: CAWSLLAGGFGELFF. CDR3 in DNA: TGTGCCTGGAGCTTGTTGGCAGGGGGATTTGGGGAGCTGTTTTTT.

The J gene is TRBJ2-7, the V gene TRBV19; D gene unclear. This CDR3 contains 14 residues. The germline V gene encodes CDR1 LNHDA and CDR2 SQIVND (reference sequence). Deletions cut 3 bases from V and 2 bases from J, with 11 bases between. The CDR3 region has the DNA TGTGCCAGTAGTATTCAAAGCCCGGCCTACGAGCAGTACTTC. The encoded protein is CASSIQSPAYEQYF.

The chain couples TRBV5-6 to TRBJ2-7; 7 bases agree with TRBD1. The germline gives CDR1 SGHDT, CDR2 YYEEEE. The CDR3 has 13 residues. V lost 4 bases, J lost 3 bases, and 4 bases stayed unmatched. The CDR3 loop is CASSPNRGYEQYF. CDR3 coding DNA: TGTGCCAGCAGCCCAAACAGGGGCTACGAGCAGTACTTC.